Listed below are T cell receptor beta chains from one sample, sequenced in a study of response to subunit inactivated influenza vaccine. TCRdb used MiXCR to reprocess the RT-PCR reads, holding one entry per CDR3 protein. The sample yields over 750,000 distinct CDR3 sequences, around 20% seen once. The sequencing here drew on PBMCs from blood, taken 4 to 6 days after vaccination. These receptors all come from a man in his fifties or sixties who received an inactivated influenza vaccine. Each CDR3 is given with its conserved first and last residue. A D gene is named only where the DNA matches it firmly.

cdr3_aa: CASSPRAGFQEQYF
v_call: TRBV18
j_call: TRBJ2-7
d_call: NA

cdr3_aa: CASSANRDSYEQYF
v_call: TRBV5-1
j_call: TRBJ2-7
d_call: NA

cdr3_aa: CSARAIGTSGPIQYF
v_call: TRBV20-1
j_call: TRBJ2-7
d_call: TRBD2

cdr3_aa: CASSQDRGHPLYF
v_call: TRBV4-3
j_call: TRBJ2-7
d_call: NA

cdr3_aa: CASSLVRADSNQPQHF
v_call: TRBV7-9
j_call: TRBJ1-5
d_call: NA

cdr3_aa: CASSQEGAKQPQHF
v_call: TRBV4-3
j_call: TRBJ1-5
d_call: TRBD1

cdr3_aa: CSARFRRGPPYEQYF
v_call: TRBV20-1
j_call: TRBJ2-7
d_call: NA

cdr3_aa: CASSYGQGRGYTF
v_call: TRBV6-5
j_call: TRBJ1-2
d_call: NA

cdr3_aa: CASSLEARDYPYEQYF
v_call: TRBV27
j_call: TRBJ2-7
d_call: TRBD2

cdr3_aa: CATSDLQNEQFF
v_call: TRBV24-1
j_call: TRBJ2-1
d_call: NA

cdr3_aa: CASRGQETDEQYF
v_call: TRBV5-1
j_call: TRBJ2-7
d_call: NA